A selection of T cell receptor beta chains follows, all from one sample in a study of blood T cells in healthy people across ages. TCRdb reprocessed the 5' RACE reads via MiXCR and lists one record per CDR3 protein. The data hold about 780,000 distinct CDR3 sequences, with roughly 24% observed a single time. This same sample was also part of a study on T cells of mothers and their children.

The sample comprised blood. The receptors were sampled from a boy younger than 18 in good health. Each CDR3 is given with its conserved first and last residue. D genes are given only for firm matches. Some rows have no size entry. The others give once, few or many, or a class for an expanded clone.

d_call: TRBD1
v_call: TRBV29-1
j_call: TRBJ2-5
clone_size: few
cdr3_aa: CSVVRRDREETQYF
cdr3_nt: TGCAGCGTTGTCCGCCGGGACAGAGAAGAGACCCAGTACTTC

d_call: -
v_call: TRBV27
j_call: TRBJ2-5
clone_size: -
cdr3_aa: CARASKETQYF
cdr3_nt: TGTGCCAGGGCTAGCAAAGAGACCCAGTACTTC

d_call: TRBD2
v_call: TRBV7-3
j_call: TRBJ2-5
clone_size: -
cdr3_aa: CASSGTSEETQYF
cdr3_nt: TGTGCCAGCAGCGGGACTAGCGAAGAGACCCAGTACTTC

d_call: -
v_call: TRBV27
j_call: TRBJ2-3
clone_size: few
cdr3_aa: CASSPAYASTDTQYF
cdr3_nt: TGTGCCAGCAGTCCAGCGTATGCTAGCACAGATACGCAGTATTTT

d_call: -
v_call: TRBV20-1
j_call: TRBJ2-5
clone_size: -
cdr3_aa: CSATRTAQETQYF
cdr3_nt: TGCAGTGCTACCCGGACAGCTCAAGAGACCCAGTACTTC

d_call: TRBD2
v_call: TRBV24-1
j_call: TRBJ2-5
clone_size: -
cdr3_aa: CATSDSGLAGEETQYF
cdr3_nt: TGTGCCACCAGTGACTCGGGACTAGCGGGGGAAGAGACCCAGTACTTC

d_call: -
v_call: TRBV3-1
j_call: TRBJ2-3
clone_size: -
cdr3_aa: CASSQGGSDTQYF
cdr3_nt: TGTGCCAGCAGCCAAGGAGGGTCAGATACGCAGTATTTT

d_call: TRBD1
v_call: TRBV11-1
j_call: TRBJ1-1
clone_size: few
cdr3_aa: CASSLNAAGTGSMNTEAFF
cdr3_nt: TGTGCCAGCAGCTTAAATGCCGCCGGGACAGGCAGCATGAACACTGAAGCTTTCTTT

d_call: TRBD1
v_call: TRBV7-9
j_call: TRBJ1-1
clone_size: -
cdr3_aa: CASLRGGNNEAFF
cdr3_nt: TGTGCCAGCCTACGAGGGGGCAATAATGAAGCTTTCTTT

d_call: -
v_call: TRBV13
j_call: TRBJ2-5
clone_size: -
cdr3_aa: CASSTQEETQYF
cdr3_nt: TGTGCCAGCAGCACCCAGGAAGAGACCCAGTACTTC

d_call: -
v_call: TRBV20-1
j_call: TRBJ1-5
clone_size: -
cdr3_aa: CSAGPPGDQPQHF
cdr3_nt: TGCAGTGCTGGGCCCCCCGGCGATCAGCCCCAGCATTTT

d_call: -
v_call: TRBV29-1
j_call: TRBJ1-3
clone_size: few
cdr3_aa: CSVDDSYSGNTIYF
cdr3_nt: TGCAGCGTTGATGACAGTTACTCTGGAAACACCATATATTTT

d_call: -
v_call: TRBV27
j_call: TRBJ1-2
clone_size: -
cdr3_aa: CASSWRLSGGYTF
cdr3_nt: TGTGCCAGCAGTTGGCGGCTTAGCGGGGGCTACACCTTC

d_call: TRBD2
v_call: TRBV4-1
j_call: TRBJ2-7
clone_size: few
cdr3_aa: CASSQSSGRPATYEQYF
cdr3_nt: TGCGCCAGCAGCCAATCCTCCGGGAGGCCCGCAACCTACGAGCAGTACTTC

d_call: TRBD2
v_call: TRBV4-1
j_call: TRBJ2-1
clone_size: once
cdr3_aa: CASSQGTSGGGDEQFF
cdr3_nt: TGCGCCAGCAGCCAAGGGACTAGCGGGGGCGGCGATGAGCAGTTCTTC

d_call: -
v_call: TRBV3-1
j_call: TRBJ1-6
clone_size: few
cdr3_aa: CASSQGGGYSPLHF
cdr3_nt: TGTGCCAGCAGCCAAGGAGGAGGGTATTCACCCCTCCACTTT

d_call: -
v_call: TRBV12-3/TRBV12-4
j_call: TRBJ1-5
clone_size: -
cdr3_aa: CASSLGPLGGGGQPQHF
cdr3_nt: TGTGCCAGCAGTTTGGGCCCACTGGGGGGGGGAGGACAGCCCCAGCATTTT

d_call: TRBD1
v_call: TRBV4-2
j_call: TRBJ1-4
clone_size: -
cdr3_aa: CASSLRIQGAANEKLFF
cdr3_nt: TGTGCCAGCAGCCTGCGTATACAGGGGGCGGCTAATGAAAAACTGTTTTTT

d_call: -
v_call: TRBV14
j_call: TRBJ1-1
clone_size: -
cdr3_aa: CASSGGWKAAEAFF
cdr3_nt: TGTGCCAGCAGCGGGGGGTGGAAGGCTGCTGAAGCTTTCTTT

d_call: TRBD2
v_call: TRBV7-2
j_call: TRBJ2-7
clone_size: once
cdr3_aa: CASSPPTSGENYEQYF
cdr3_nt: TGTGCCAGCAGCCCACCGACTAGCGGGGAGAACTACGAGCAGTACTTC

d_call: -
v_call: TRBV12-3/TRBV12-4
j_call: TRBJ1-1
clone_size: -
cdr3_aa: CASRGIGSVVAEAFF
cdr3_nt: TGTGCCAGCAGGGGGATAGGGAGTGTTGTGGCTGAAGCTTTCTTT

d_call: -
v_call: TRBV12-3/TRBV12-4
j_call: TRBJ1-2
clone_size: -
cdr3_aa: CASRGGPLGYTF
cdr3_nt: TGTGCCAGCAGGGGTGGGCCCTTGGGCTACACCTTC

d_call: -
v_call: TRBV12-3/TRBV12-4
j_call: TRBJ1-3
clone_size: few
cdr3_aa: CASSPQAYSGNTIYF
cdr3_nt: TGTGCCAGCAGTCCTCAGGCCTACTCTGGAAACACCATATATTTT

d_call: -
v_call: TRBV7-8
j_call: TRBJ2-1
clone_size: few
cdr3_aa: CASSLYYSHGGYNEQFF
cdr3_nt: TGTGCCAGCAGCTTATATTACTCTCACGGGGGATACAATGAGCAGTTCTTC

d_call: -
v_call: TRBV3-1
j_call: TRBJ2-7
clone_size: few
cdr3_aa: CASSPGGQPDPYEQYF
cdr3_nt: TGTGCCAGCAGCCCCGGCGGACAGCCTGACCCCTACGAGCAGTACTTC

d_call: -
v_call: TRBV29-1
j_call: TRBJ2-6
clone_size: few
cdr3_aa: CSVEVGSGANVLTF
cdr3_nt: TGCAGCGTTGAAGTGGGCTCTGGGGCCAACGTCCTGACTTTC

d_call: TRBD2
v_call: TRBV11-2
j_call: TRBJ2-2
clone_size: few
cdr3_aa: CASSLGRLGTGELFF
cdr3_nt: TGTGCCAGCAGCCTCGGGAGGCTCGGGACCGGGGAGCTGTTTTTT

d_call: -
v_call: TRBV10-2
j_call: TRBJ1-3
clone_size: -
cdr3_aa: CASSISYSGNTIYF
cdr3_nt: TGCGCCAGCAGCATCTCCTACTCTGGAAACACCATATATTTT

d_call: TRBD2
v_call: TRBV12-3/TRBV12-4
j_call: TRBJ2-7
clone_size: few
cdr3_aa: CASSFTSGDEQYF
cdr3_nt: TGTGCCAGCAGTTTTACTAGCGGGGACGAGCAGTACTTC

d_call: -
v_call: TRBV5-1
j_call: TRBJ2-7
clone_size: few
cdr3_aa: CASSLVYRASYEQYF
cdr3_nt: TGCGCCAGCAGCTTGGTATACAGGGCTAGCTACGAGCAGTACTTC

d_call: TRBD2
v_call: TRBV9
j_call: TRBJ2-7
clone_size: few
cdr3_aa: CASSVGDLAGADAYEQYF
cdr3_nt: TGTGCCAGCAGCGTAGGTGACCTAGCGGGGGCGGACGCCTACGAGCAGTACTTC

d_call: -
v_call: TRBV20-1
j_call: TRBJ2-3
clone_size: -
cdr3_aa: CSAARGPPDTQYF
cdr3_nt: TGCAGTGCAGCTAGGGGACCCCCAGATACGCAGTATTTT

d_call: -
v_call: TRBV29-1
j_call: TRBJ1-4
clone_size: -
cdr3_aa: CSVGTTNEKLFF
cdr3_nt: TGCAGCGTGGGGACAACTAATGAAAAACTGTTTTTT

d_call: -
v_call: TRBV6-1
j_call: TRBJ1-1
clone_size: -
cdr3_aa: CASSEGGMADPNPEAFF
cdr3_nt: TGTGCCAGCAGTGAAGGCGGTATGGCAGACCCAAATCCTGAAGCTTTCTTT

d_call: -
v_call: TRBV28
j_call: TRBJ2-2
clone_size: many
cdr3_aa: CASSPGGMNTGELFF
cdr3_nt: TGTGCCAGCAGTCCTGGGGGGATGAACACCGGGGAGCTGTTTTTT

d_call: -
v_call: TRBV3-1
j_call: TRBJ2-1
clone_size: few
cdr3_aa: CAGSQAATSYNEQFF
cdr3_nt: TGTGCCGGCAGCCAAGCAGCTACTTCCTACAATGAGCAGTTCTTC

d_call: -
v_call: TRBV28
j_call: TRBJ2-1
clone_size: few
cdr3_aa: CASSLNPEQGPRNEQFF
cdr3_nt: TGTGCCAGCAGTTTAAACCCCGAGCAGGGCCCCCGGAATGAGCAGTTCTTC

d_call: TRBD1
v_call: TRBV2
j_call: TRBJ2-5
clone_size: -
cdr3_aa: CASSGTGGETQYF
cdr3_nt: TGTGCCAGCAGCGGGACAGGCGGGGAGACCCAGTACTTC

d_call: -
v_call: TRBV29-1
j_call: TRBJ1-5
clone_size: few
cdr3_aa: CSVAQSNQPQHF
cdr3_nt: TGCAGCGTTGCGCAGTCCAATCAGCCCCAGCATTTT

d_call: TRBD2
v_call: TRBV5-1
j_call: TRBJ2-3
clone_size: few
cdr3_aa: CASSWGPSGGMRDTQYF
cdr3_nt: TGCGCCAGCAGCTGGGGCCCGAGCGGGGGTATGCGAGATACGCAGTATTTT

d_call: TRBD1
v_call: TRBV6-5
j_call: TRBJ2-2
clone_size: -
cdr3_aa: CASSYVAGGANTGELFF
cdr3_nt: TGTGCCAGCAGTTACGTGGCAGGGGGAGCGAACACCGGGGAGCTGTTTTTT

d_call: TRBD2
v_call: TRBV5-1
j_call: TRBJ2-3
clone_size: -
cdr3_aa: CASSDPGLAGGTDTQYF
cdr3_nt: TGCGCCAGCAGCGACCCGGGACTAGCGGGGGGTACAGATACGCAGTATTTT

d_call: -
v_call: TRBV5-1
j_call: TRBJ1-4
clone_size: few
cdr3_aa: CASSLEPGKNEKLFF
cdr3_nt: TGCGCCAGCAGCTTGGAACCAGGGAAGAATGAAAAACTGTTTTTT

d_call: -
v_call: TRBV7-9
j_call: TRBJ2-5
clone_size: -
cdr3_aa: CASSLGPGSAQYF
cdr3_nt: TGTGCCAGCAGCTTAGGGCCGGGTTCTGCGCAGTACTTC

d_call: -
v_call: TRBV6-5
j_call: TRBJ1-6
clone_size: -
cdr3_aa: CASSIRAHNSPLHF
cdr3_nt: TGTGCCAGCTCCATACGGGCCCATAATTCACCCCTCCACTTT

d_call: -
v_call: TRBV20-1
j_call: TRBJ2-5
clone_size: few
cdr3_aa: CSARWREETQYF
cdr3_nt: TGCAGTGCTAGGTGGAGGGAAGAGACCCAGTACTTC